The 30 T cell receptor beta chains below were found in one sample sequenced in a study of shared clonotypes between healthy human individuals. Produced via immunoSEQ multiplex PCR; TCRdb's table is partial and in-frame only. The table lists around 550,000 clones, 85% to 95% of them singletons. Naive-designated CD8 cells lacked CD45RO, were positively enriched for CCR7, and omitted terminally differentiated effector memory CD45RA+ cells. The specimen sequenced was naive CD8+ T cells sorted from blood. The receptors derive from a woman in her twenties or thirties in good health.

This clone appeared a single time. The V call is TRBV2, the J call TRBJ2-7; TRBD2 is a possible D gene (6 bases). Germline lookup yields CDR1 SNHLY and CDR2 FYNNEI. This CDR3 has 13 residues. V was shortened by 7 bases and J by 0 bases, with 10 bases between the two germline ends. The CDR3: CASNPTSSYEQYF. The CDR3 DNA follows: TGTGCCAGCAACCCGACTAGCTCCTACGAGCAGTACTTC.

The chain links TRBV6-1 to TRBJ2-7, with 7 bases lining up with TRBD1. This CDR3 comprises 13 residues. Germline V gene data show CDR1 as MNHNS and CDR2 as SASEGT. The trim removed 4 bases at V and 2 bases at J, leaving 2 bases unmatched. In DNA, the CDR3 is TGTGCCAGCAGTGCCCAGGGGGCCTACGAGCAGTACTTC. Encoded protein: CASSAQGAYEQYF.

V is TRBV7-5 and J is TRBJ2-5; the D call in the table, TRBD2, was not verified against the DNA. TRBV7-5 corresponds to a pseudogene. CDR3 size: 11 residues. The CDR3 spells CVRIHLRAQYF. DNA for the CDR3: TGTGTCAGAATCCATCTGAGGGCCCAGTACTTC.

V usage is TRBV15 and J usage is TRBJ1-5; D gene ambiguous. V was shortened by 3 bases and J by 0 bases, with 3 bases between the two germline ends. The CDR3 has 13 amino acids. The germline V gene has CDR1 LNHNV and CDR2 YYDKDF (reference sequence). The CDR3 sequence: CATSSHSNQPQHF. As DNA, the CDR3 is TGTGCCACCAGCAGTCATAGCAATCAGCCCCAGCATTTT.

The chain carries TRBV7-2 and TRBJ2-7, with unresolved D. V was trimmed by 2 bases and J by 5 bases, leaving 10 bases between them. Germline V lookup: CDR1 SGHTA, CDR2 FQGNSA. CDR3 length: 13 amino acids. CDR3 in DNA: TGTGCCAGCAGCTTAAACAGTCGCAACGAGCAGTACTTC. Encoded protein: CASSLNSRNEQYF.

This clone has a single count. The junction does not match germline at one end; this may be a read error. This sample includes further DNA sequences coding for the same CDR3. This chain links TRBV5-6 with TRBJ2-7; D not certain. This CDR3 is 13 amino acids long. Germline V gene sequence: CDR1 SGHDT, CDR2 YYEEEE. CDR3 sequence: CASSETTGYEQYF. The CDR3 DNA is TGTGCCAGCAGCGAGACCACCGGCTACGAGCAATACTTC.

The chain carries TRBV4-2 and TRBJ1-5; D is ambiguous. The germline gives CDR1 LGHNA, CDR2 YNFKEQ. This CDR3 spans 13 amino acids. V lost 6 bases, J lost 4 bases, and 10 bases lay in between. DNA for the CDR3: TGTGCCAGCAGTTTGGGGAGGAATCAGCCCCAGCATTTT. This gives the protein CASSLGRNQPQHF.

The chain couples TRBV27 to TRBJ2-3; D might be TRBD2 (6 bases). V gave up 4 bases and J gave up 3 bases, with 14 bases separating them. Germline loops: CDR1 MNHEY, CDR2 SMNVEV (reference sequence). CDR3 length: 15 residues. The CDR3 nucleotides are TGTGCCAGCAGTTCGGGACTGGACGCGACAGATACGCAGTATTTT. As protein: CASSSGLDATDTQYF.

The chain couples TRBV19 to TRBJ1-3; D is unclear. The V and J ends lost 3 bases and 0 bases respectively, with 9 bases between them. CDR3 length equals 15 residues. The V gene's germline CDR1 is LNHDA and CDR2 SQIVND (reference sequence). The CDR3 region has the DNA TGTGCCAGTAGTATGGTGGCGGACTCTGGAAACACCATATATTTT. The encoded protein is CASSMVADSGNTIYF.

As regards this clone: The identical CDR3 is also encoded by other nucleotide sequences in the sample. V usage is TRBV7-2 and J usage is TRBJ1-2; D unclear. Germline CDR1 is SGHTA and CDR2 is FQGNSA. Trimming cost V 2 bases and J 6 bases, with 13 bases left between them. The CDR3 consists of 14 residues. The CDR3 region is CASSLYDFQHGYTF. As DNA, the CDR3 is TGTGCCAGCAGCTTATATGACTTCCAACATGGCTACACCTTC.

This chain uses TRBV7-8 with TRBJ2-7; the match to TRBD2 covers 7 bases. This CDR3 comprises 15 residues. Germline V gene lookup returns CDR1 SGHVS and CDR2 FQNEAQ. After removal of 3 bases from V and 4 bases from J, the junction contained 9 bases not matched to a gene. The CDR3 sequence is CASSFGGGRWYEQYF. DNA of the CDR3: TGTGCCAGCAGCTTCGGGGGAGGGAGATGGTACGAGCAGTACTTC. The variable domain in full, completed from reference TRBV7-8 and TRBJ2-7, reads GAGVSQSPRYKVAKRGQDVALRCDPISGHVSLFWYQQALGQGPEFLTYFQNEAQLDKSGLPSDRFFAERPEGSVSTLKIQRTQQEDSAVYLCASSFGGGRWYEQYFGPGTRLTVT.

This sequence joins TRBV7-9 and TRBJ2-3, with D perhaps matching TRBD1 (5 bases). CDR1 and CDR2 from the germline V gene are SEHNR and FQNEAQ (reference sequence). The CDR3 loop spans 14 amino acids. The V and J ends lost 4 bases and 4 bases respectively, with 12 bases between them. The CDR3 reads CASSWLGDADTQYF. CDR3 bases: TGTGCCAGCAGCTGGTTAGGGGATGCAGATACGCAGTATTTT.

This sequence joins TRBV9 and TRBJ2-3, with 11 bases that match TRBD2. The CDR3 runs 17 residues. Germline CDR1 and CDR2: SGDLS and YYNGEE. Losses at the gene ends were 0 bases for V and 2 bases for J; bases not matched to a gene: 5. The CDR3 region has the DNA TGTGCCAGCAGCGTAGACGGACTAGCGGGTTTCACAGATACGCAGTATTTT. Translating it yields CASSVDGLAGFTDTQYF.

The V and J genes are TRBV7-6 and TRBJ1-4; D ambiguous. V lost 1 base to trimming and J lost 7 bases, with 10 bases between them. The CDR3 totals 14 residues. CDR1 is SGHVS, CDR2 FNYEAQ, per germline. The chain's CDR3 is CASSLGRGTEKLFF. DNA of the CDR3: TGTGCCAGCAGCTTAGGGCGGGGAACTGAAAAACTGTTTTTT.

This clone was observed a few times. This rearrangement joins TRBV28 to TRBJ1-2; 7 bases match TRBD1. The V segment lost 0 bases and the J segment 6 bases; nucleotides outside the gene matches: 4. The germline CDR1 and CDR2 sequences are MDHEN and SYDVKM. This CDR3 spans 14 amino acids. CDR3 DNA: TGTGCCAGCAGTTTATGGACAGGGACAGATGGCTACACCTTC. Translating gives CASSLWTGTDGYTF.

The rearrangement joins TRBV4-2 to TRBJ2-7, with a possible D match to TRBD2 (7 bases). V was shortened by 5 bases and J by 4 bases, with 15 bases between the two germline ends. This CDR3 has 14 residues. Germline V gene lookup returns CDR1 LGHNA and CDR2 YNFKEQ. CDR3 in DNA: TGTGCCAGCAGCGGGGGCGGGAGAGGATACGAGCAGTACTTC. Protein product: CASSGGGRGYEQYF.

The V and J genes are TRBV5-6 and TRBJ1-5; weak D call: TRBD1 (6 bases). The CDR3 totals 15 residues. Trimming removed 4 bases at V and 2 bases at J, with 13 bases between. CDR1 and CDR2 from the germline V gene are SGHDT and YYEEEE. This CDR3 reads CASSLQGFGNQPQHF. Here the CDR3 DNA reads TGTGCCAGCAGCCTACAGGGATTCGGCAATCAGCCCCAGCATTTT.

The V and J genes are TRBV9 and TRBJ1-1, with 10 bases that match TRBD1. J gave up 3 bases and V 5 bases, and 7 bases lay outside the gene matches. Per the germline V gene, CDR1 is SGDLS and CDR2 is YYNGEE. This CDR3 contains 15 residues. Here the CDR3 DNA reads TGTGCCAGCAGTGAAACCGGGACAGGGGACACTGAAGCTTTCTTT. Amino acids: CASSETGTGDTEAFF.

The chain uses TRBV7-8 and TRBJ2-2, with a weak D call TRBD2 (5 bases). V shed 5 bases and J shed 6 bases, with 13 bases lying between them. The CDR3 totals 14 residues. Germline V CDR1 and CDR2: SGHVS, FQNEAQ. CDR3 DNA: TGTGCCAGCAGCCCACGGGGTCGACCCGGGGAGCTGTTTTTT. Protein product: CASSPRGRPGELFF.

V usage is TRBV15 and J usage is TRBJ1-5; D is uncertain. V was clipped by 1 base and J by 0 bases, with 7 bases between them. CDR1 and CDR2 (germline): LNHNV, YYDKDF (reference sequence). This CDR3 has 15 residues. CDR3 DNA sequence: TGTGCCACCAGCAGAGGGGCACTTAGCAATCAGCCCCAGCATTTT. Protein product: CATSRGALSNQPQHF.

The chain links TRBV2 to TRBJ2-7, with 9 bases matching TRBD1. This CDR3 contains 14 residues. Trimming removed 10 bases from V and 2 bases from J; junction bases left unmatched: 9. Germline V lookup: CDR1 SNHLY, CDR2 FYNNEI. The CDR3 here is CATREGQGAYEQYF. The DNA for the CDR3 is TGTGCCACTAGGGAGGGACAGGGTGCCTACGAGCAGTACTTC.

V is TRBV2 and J is TRBJ1-1; possibly TRBD1 for D (6 bases). Trimming cost V 7 bases and J 5 bases, with 14 bases left between them. Germline V gene lookup returns CDR1 SNHLY and CDR2 FYNNEI. The CDR3 runs 13 residues. CDR3 protein: CASKGGARTEAFF. The DNA of the CDR3 is TGTGCCAGCAAGGGGGGGGCGCGGACTGAAGCTTTCTTT.

V and J are TRBV28 and TRBJ1-2; D possibly corresponds to TRBD1 (6 bases). CDR1 is MDHEN, CDR2 SYDVKM, per germline. The CDR3 is 15 residues long. Trimming cost V 6 bases and J 4 bases, with 18 bases left between them. The CDR3 nucleotides are TGTGCCAGCAGCACCCGTCGACAGGTGATCTATGGCTACACCTTC. Amino acids: CASSTRRQVIYGYTF.

In the case of this clone: Different DNA sequences within this sample yield the same CDR3. V is TRBV19 and J is TRBJ2-7, with D hard to call. The CDR3 has 12 residues. The V end was cut by 1 base, the J end by 6 bases, with 7 bases between. Germline V gene lookup returns CDR1 LNHDA and CDR2 SQIVND (reference sequence). This chain's CDR3 is CASSIGLGEQYF. DNA for the CDR3: TGTGCCAGTAGTATAGGGCTCGGCGAGCAGTACTTC.

This clone has only a few counts. The V gene is TRBV19, the J gene TRBJ1-5; TRBD1 is a possible D gene (5 bases). Looked up from germline, CDR1 is LNHDA and CDR2 is SQIVND (reference sequence). The CDR3 runs to 13 residues. Trimming shortened V by 9 bases and J by 3 bases, and 12 bases separated the two germline ends. The CDR3 spells CASQGFLNQPQHF. CDR3 DNA sequence: TGTGCCAGCCAGGGCTTCCTCAATCAGCCCCAGCATTTT.

This chain connects TRBV21-1 to TRBJ2-1; the D call in the table, TRBD2, was not verified against the DNA. TRBV21-1 is annotated as a pseudogene. This CDR3 has 13 amino acids. The CDR3 loop reads CASSGHRGLEQFF. As DNA, the CDR3 is TGTGCCAGCAGCGGGCACCGTGGACTAGAGCAGTTCTTC.

As for this clone: Other DNA sequences in the same sample also yield this CDR3. The rearrangement uses TRBV27 and TRBJ1-1; D ambiguous. Germline V gene sequence: CDR1 MNHEY, CDR2 SMNVEV (reference sequence). Trimming stripped 2 bases from V and 0 bases from J, with 4 bases between. CDR3 length: 13 amino acids. The CDR3 region is CASSLLVNTEAFF. CDR3 DNA sequence: TGTGCCAGCAGTTTACTAGTGAACACTGAAGCTTTCTTT.

In DNA, the CDR3 is TGTGCCAGCAGCTTAGCTTACCAGTCCTACAATGAGCAGTTCTTC. Translated, it gives CASSLAYQSYNEQFF. The genes are TRBV7-8 and TRBJ2-1; no firm D call. Germline CDR1 is SGHVS and CDR2 is FQNEAQ. This CDR3 has 15 residues. V lost 0 bases and J lost 1, with 7 bases in between.

The rearrangement joins TRBV11-3 to TRBJ2-1; D possibly corresponds to TRBD1 (6 bases). The V end lost 4 bases, the J end lost 6 bases, and 10 bases lay between the germline ends. The CDR3 covers 13 residues. The germline gives CDR1 SGHNT, CDR2 YENEEA. The CDR3 loop reads CASSSGHLNEQFF. The CDR3 DNA reads TGTGCCAGCAGCTCGGGACACCTCAATGAGCAGTTCTTC.

The CDR3 DNA reads as TGTGCCAGCAGCTTCCCCGGGACGCCTCAAGAGACCCAGTACTTC. Translated, it gives CASSFPGTPQETQYF. The V gene is TRBV28, the J gene TRBJ2-5; perhaps D is TRBD1 or TRBD2 (5 bases each). Germline values: CDR1 MDHEN, CDR2 SYDVKM. This CDR3 has 15 amino acids. Trimming took off 6 bases at V and 2 bases at J, with 16 bases between the two ends.